Listed here are 8 T cell receptor beta chains from one sample, sequenced in a study of tumor-infiltrating lymphocytes in primary liver carcinoma. A primer in the constant region served to generate TCR beta cDNA from roughly 550 ng of total RNA. Slightly modified ARM-PCR with three nested multiplex PCR rounds yielded TCR beta libraries. For 10 cycles apiece, the opening two PCR rounds ran with TRBV1-TRBV30 forward primers and a C-beta reverse primer. MiXCR, applied by TCRdb to the multiplex PCR reads, yields one record per CDR3 protein. The data contain approximately 60,000 distinct CDR3 sequences, 71% of them seen just once; the ten biggest clones take up roughly three fifths. Each 20-30 mg portion of unsorted bulk tissue served as the source for co-extraction of RNA and DNA. What was sequenced was liver tumor tissue from sampling region 2. Documented subset: tumor region T2, inferior pole. The receptors were sampled from a man between 40 and 49 years old with primary liver carcinoma and hepatitis B virus infection.

This clonotype was seen a single time. The CDR3 end shows no conserved phenylalanine or tryptophan, and so a read error is likely. This sequence joins TRBV4-3 and TRBJ2-1, with a tentative D call TRBD2 (6 bases). CDR3 length: 16 amino acids. Germline assignment: CDR1 LGHNA and CDR2 YSLEER. CDR3 coding DNA: TGCGCCAGCAGCCAAGAAGACGGGAGCTCCTACAATAAGCAGTTCTAC. It yields the protein CASSQEDGSSYNKQFY.

About this clonotype itself: A single base separates this from a much larger clone, so it may be a read error. This chain connects TRBV20-1 to TRBJ2-3; D is undetermined. CDR1 is DFQATT, CDR2 SNEGSKA, per germline (reference sequence). CDR3 length equals 13 residues. This chain's CDR3 is CSASFRSTDTQCF. CDR3 DNA sequence: TGCAGTGCTAGTTTTAGGAGCACAGATACGCAGTGTTTT.

Comments on this clonotype: At one of its ends the junction is not consistent with the germline gene, which may arise from a read error. This rearrangement joins TRBV4-3 to TRBJ2-2; D is tentatively TRBD1 or TRBD2 (5 bases each). The CDR3 spans 15 residues. Looked up from germline, CDR1 is LGHNA and CDR2 is YSLEER. CDR3 loop: CTSSPGSASTGELFF. CDR3 sequence (DNA): TGCACCAGCAGCCCAGGGAGCGCGAGCACCGGGGAGCTGTTTTTT.

This clonotype was seen at least ten times. The J gene is TRBJ1-3, the V gene TRBV6-5; the D is unclear. The germline V gene encodes CDR1 MNHEY and CDR2 SVGAGI. The CDR3 extends over 16 amino acids. Trimming pared 6 bases from V and 0 bases from J, leaving 15 bases between. CDR3 region: CASSNTDPNSGNTIYF. CDR3 nucleotide sequence: TGTGCCAGCAGCAACACGGACCCCAACTCTGGAAACACCATATATTTT.

The chain has TRBV28 and TRBJ1-4; D gene uncertain. V shed 3 bases and J shed 0 bases, with 5 bases lying between them. Looked up from germline, CDR1 is MDHEN and CDR2 is SYDVKM. This CDR3 comprises 14 residues. CDR3 nucleotide sequence: TGTGCCAGCAGTTTCCATGCAACTAATGAAAAACTGTTTTTT. This sequence encodes CASSFHATNEKLFF.

Concerning this clonotype itself: Since the CDR3 does not end with the conserved phenylalanine or tryptophan, this likely comes from a read error. V gene TRBV24-1 combines with J gene TRBJ2-5, with 13 nucleotides matching TRBD2. Germline loops: CDR1 KGHDR, CDR2 SFDVKD. The CDR3 is 17 residues long. The CDR3 region is CATSDSGTSGAQETQYS. CDR3 coding DNA: TGTGCTACCAGTGATTCGGGGACTAGCGGGGCTCAAGAGACCCAGTACTCC.

About this clonotype itself: One end of the junction is discordant with germline, which a read error may explain. The chain combines TRBV6-1 with TRBJ2-1; D is unclear. The germline gives CDR1 MNHNS, CDR2 SASEGT. This CDR3 comprises 14 residues. Here the CDR3 reads CASPIPLPYNEQFF. The CDR3 DNA reads TGTGCCAGCCCTATCCCGCTCCCCTATAATGAGCAGTTCTTC.

Points on this clonotype: Compared with germline, one end of the junction differs, possibly owing to a read error. The rearrangement links TRBV12-5 to TRBJ2-3, with D tentatively TRBD2 (5 bases). The CDR3 has 15 residues. CDR1 LGHNT and CDR2 FRNRAP come from the germline V gene. CDR3 nucleotides: TGTACTAGTGGTTCCGAAGCGGAACGCACAGATACGCAGTATTTT. Translation gives CTSGSEAERTDTQYF.